The clone carrying this TCR beta chain was counted ten times or more. The sample is drawn from a study of regulatory T cells in long-lasting Graves disease. Assembly of TCR beta libraries relied on iRepertoire HTBI primers together with Arm-PCR of CDR3 regions. TCRdb itself ran the multiplex PCR reads through MiXCR, one entry per CDR3 protein. The data contain under 800,000 distinct CDR3 sequences, around 17% of them singletons. This CDR3 region has 16 residues. Germline lookup yields CDR1 GTSNPN and CDR2 SVGIG (reference sequence). With V trimmed by 5 bases and J by 8 bases, 17 bases remained unmatched. As for time point: newly diagnosed GD, antithyroid drugs for less than 3 months. Scientists built the TCR library using RNA that was extracted from PBMCs. This sample was shared with a second study, whose subject was T cells in Graves' hyperthyroidism and ophthalmopathy.

The receptor was derived from a woman in her twenties or thirties with Graves disease. This sequence joins TRBV30 and TRBJ1-4; 7 bases agree with TRBD1. Material: peripheral blood mononuclear cells (PBMCs), obtained at new diagnosis, from a patient treated with antithyroid drugs. The CDR3 spells CAWAPTGRGRWEKLFF. The CDR3 nucleotides read TGTGCCTGGGCCCCGACAGGGAGGGGGCGCTGGGAAAAACTGTTTTTT.